This T cell receptor beta chain was identified in a study of cytomegalovirus exposure and HLA in healthy donors. Germline trimming cut 5 bases from V and 0 bases from J; bases unmatched to any gene: 3. The germline V gene encodes CDR1 GTSNPN and CDR2 SVGIG (reference sequence). This CDR3 is 13 amino acids long. Both 60 Vbeta primers and 13 Jbeta primers went into the PCR. The repertoire was sequenced with immunoSEQ multiplex PCR; TCRdb's copy has only in-frame clones and lacks some. The top ten hold 2.5% to 3% of the sample, which has about 110,000 clones, 70% to 80% seen once. Sequencing input: PBMCs. The TCR originated in a woman aged 18-29 years in good health and CMV-seropositive. The rearrangement joins TRBV30 to TRBJ1-1, with 7 bases lining up with TRBD1. The CDR3 sequence: CAWGTVLNTEAFF. The CDR3 DNA is TGTGCCTGGGGGACAGTCTTGAACACTGAAGCTTTCTTT.